This paragraph reports one TCR beta chain. These data originate in a study of blood T cells in healthy people across ages. In germline, CDR1 is MNHEY, CDR2 SVGAGI. The CDR3 is 14 residues long. V dropped 0 bases and J dropped 7 bases, with 9 bases sitting between them. A sample-barcoded 5' primer and a J-beta primer mix were used in a second PCR of about 7 to 12 cycles. The template-switch adaptor was a 5' adaptor with 12 random nucleotides. It tagged each cDNA molecule. TCRdb itself ran the 5' RACE reads through MiXCR, one entry per CDR3 protein. The sample has 900,000 to 950,000 distinct CDR3 sequences, 25% to 35% seen once. The data were also submitted as part of a second study, on T cells of mothers and their children.

This receptor was identified in a woman aged 40 to 50 in good health. Sample: blood. The chain carries TRBV6-5 and TRBJ2-2; D tentatively reads TRBD1 or TRBD2 (5 bases each). CDR3 sequence reads: CASSYSVGDGELFF. The CDR3 nucleotides read TGTGCCAGCAGTTACTCGGTGGGGGACGGGGAGCTGTTTTTT.